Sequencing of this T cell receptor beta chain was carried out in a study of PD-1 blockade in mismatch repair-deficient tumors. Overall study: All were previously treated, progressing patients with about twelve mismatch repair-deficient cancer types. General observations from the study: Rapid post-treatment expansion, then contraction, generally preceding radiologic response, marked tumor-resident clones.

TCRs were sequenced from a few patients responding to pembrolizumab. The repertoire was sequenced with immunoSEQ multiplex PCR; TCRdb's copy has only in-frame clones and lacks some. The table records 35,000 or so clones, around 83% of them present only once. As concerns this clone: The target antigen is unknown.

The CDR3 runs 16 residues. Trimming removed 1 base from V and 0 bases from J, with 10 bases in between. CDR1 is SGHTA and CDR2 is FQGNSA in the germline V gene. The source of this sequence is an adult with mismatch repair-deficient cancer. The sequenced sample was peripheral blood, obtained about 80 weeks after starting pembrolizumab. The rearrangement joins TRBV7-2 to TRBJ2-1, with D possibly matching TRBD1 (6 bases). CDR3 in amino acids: CASSLVGRGSYNEQFF. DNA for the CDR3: TGTGCCAGCAGCTTAGTAGGCAGGGGCTCCTACAATGAGCAGTTCTTC. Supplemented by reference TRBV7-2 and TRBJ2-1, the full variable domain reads GAGVSQSPSNKVTEKGKDVELRCDPISGHTALYWYRQSLGQGLEFLIYFQGNSAPDKSGLPSDRFSAERTGGSVSTLTIQRTQQEDSAVYLCASSLVGRGSYNEQFFGPGTRLTVL.